The 7 T cell receptor beta chains in this list originate from one sample, sequenced in a study of OX40 agonist ivuxolimab in advanced cancers. The data were produced by immunoSEQ multiplex PCR, yet TCRdb's version contains in-frame clones alone and is incomplete. The sample has tens of thousands of clones, around 89% seen once. The sequences come from CD4+ or CD8+ T cells sorted from blood, collected in a trial of the OX40 agonist ivuxolimab. These TCRs come from an adult with an advanced solid tumor such as melanoma, head and neck, liver or kidney cancer.

The rearrangement joins TRBV11-2 to TRBJ1-1; maybe TRBD1 (6 bases). The CDR3 runs to 13 residues. V was trimmed by 7 bases and J by 2 bases, leaving 11 bases between them. CDR1 is SGHAT, CDR2 FQNNGV, per germline. The CDR3: CASIQTGNTEAFF. CDR3 DNA sequence: TGTGCCAGCATCCAGACAGGTAACACTGAAGCTTTCTTT.

The J gene is TRBJ2-1, the V gene TRBV9; D might be TRBD2 (7 bases). Germline V gives CDR1 SGDLS, CDR2 YYNGEE. V was cut by 4 bases and J by 9 bases, with 20 bases left in between. The CDR3 contains 15 residues. CDR3 coding DNA: TGTGCCAGCAGCCCCTCGCCCGAAAGGGGGGGTGAGCAGTTCTTC. It codes for CASSPSPERGGEQFF.

V is TRBV18 and J is TRBJ2-1, with 10 positions matching TRBD1. V trimming: 2 bases; J trimming: 0 bases; junction bases outside the gene matches: 22. The CDR3 length is 23 residues. The germline gives CDR1 KGHSH, CDR2 LQKENI. The CDR3 DNA sequence: TGTGCCAGCTCACCATTACCTGGACAGGGGGAATGGTTTCGTGGTAGCTCCTACAATGAGCAGTTCTTC. The encoded protein is CASSPLPGQGEWFRGSSYNEQFF.

The chain joins TRBV7-2 to TRBJ2-3; D is unresolved. V was trimmed by 0 bases and J by 5 bases, leaving 0 bases between them. From germline, CDR1 is SGHTA and CDR2 FQGNSA. The CDR3 has 11 residues. This CDR3 reads CASSLADTQYF. The CDR3 DNA follows: TGTGCCAGCAGCTTAGCAGATACGCAGTATTTT.

The genes are TRBV4-3 and TRBJ1-2; the match to TRBD1 covers 8 bases. V gave up 4 bases and J gave up 8 bases; unmatched junction bases: 9. The CDR3 length is 14 residues. CDR1 and CDR2 (germline): LGHNA, YSLEER. CDR3 amino acids: CASSPGQGAGGYTF. The CDR3 DNA reads as TGCGCCAGCAGCCCAGGTCAGGGGGCGGGGGGCTACACCTTC.

The chain combines TRBV6-5 with TRBJ1-1; D gene unclear. V shed 2 bases and J shed 5 bases, with 15 bases lying between them. Germline V gene data show CDR1 as MNHEY and CDR2 as SVGAGI. The CDR3 totals 15 residues. CDR3 region: CASSYAGGRKTEAFF. Here the CDR3 DNA reads TGTGCCAGCAGTTACGCCGGAGGCAGGAAGACTGAAGCTTTCTTT.

The rearrangement uses TRBV2 and TRBJ2-2; TRBD2 agrees at 7 bases. CDR1 SNHLY and CDR2 FYNNEI come from the germline V gene. CDR3 size: 15 residues. V lost 2 bases and J lost 5; bases outside the gene matches: 5. The chain's CDR3 is CASSETTSPTGELFF. The CDR3 DNA sequence: TGTGCCAGCAGTGAAACGACTAGCCCTACCGGGGAGCTGTTTTTT.